This TCR beta chain was sequenced in a study of human T cells and chemical hapten exposure. Looked up from germline, CDR1 is MNHNY and CDR2 is SVGAGI (reference sequence). The J segment lost 2 bases and the V segment lost 7 bases, leaving 7 bases of the junction unmatched. The CDR3 is 15 residues long. This clonotype was observed a few times. Each CDR3 protein is one row after TCRdb ran MiXCR on the RACE reads. Of about 69,000 distinct CDR3 sequences listed, about a tenth were seen once; the top ten hold around 7%. Time point meaning: patch test 2, 6 weeks after DPC sensitization. Treatment described: therapeutic diphenylcyclopropenone sensitization with weekly scalp DPC. Every donor had alopecia and was 18 to 70 years old; all were suitable for DPC.

The chain links TRBV6-6 to TRBJ2-7; 11 positions agree with TRBD1. This specimen was whole blood, taken in connection with sensitization to the hapten diphenylcyclopropenone (DPC). The origin of this receptor is a woman aged 50 to 60 with alopecia areata. Some clones in this sample may be carry-over from other donors' samples. The CDR3 region is CASTQGQGDTYEQYF. CDR3 in DNA: TGTGCCAGCACTCAGGGACAGGGGGACACCTACGAGCAGTACTTC.